The 20 T cell receptor beta chains below were found in one sample sequenced in a study of blood T cell repertoires in COVID-19. The protocol was immunoSEQ multiplex PCR, while the TCRdb copy is restricted to in-frame clones and leaves out a portion. The sample includes nearly 70,000 clones, roughly nine tenths seen only once; the top ten take approximately 3.6%. The sample taken for sequencing was peripheral blood. The receptors were gathered from a woman aged 45 to 65 with COVID-19, enrolled during active disease.

This clone was seen a handful of times. V gene TRBV5-1 combines with J gene TRBJ2-7; 12 positions agree with TRBD2. CDR1 and CDR2 (germline): SGHRS, YFSETQ. V shed 7 bases and J 3 bases; nucleotides not matched to a gene: 2. CDR3 length: 13 residues. The CDR3 protein is CASGLAGHYEQYF. The CDR3, as DNA: TGCGCCAGCGGACTAGCGGGACACTACGAGCAGTACTTC.

The chain joins TRBV7-9 to TRBJ1-2; TRBD1 matches at 7 bases. CDR3 length: 14 residues. Germline CDR1 is SEHNR and CDR2 is FQNEAQ (reference sequence). V trimming: 6 bases; J trimming: 4 bases; junction bases outside the gene matches: 8. In DNA form, the CDR3 reads TGTGCCAGCAGTTTGGACAGGACGGGCTATGGCTACACCTTC. It yields the protein CASSLDRTGYGYTF.

J is TRBJ2-1 and V is TRBV5-1, with 9 bases identical to TRBD1. The CDR3 runs 16 residues. Germline trimming cut 0 bases from V and 7 bases from J; bases unmatched to any gene: 8. Germline V gene lookup returns CDR1 SGHRS and CDR2 YFSETQ. The CDR3 sequence is CASSLGHTGTGNEQFF. CDR3 in DNA: TGCGCCAGCAGCTTGGGACATACCGGGACAGGGAATGAGCAGTTCTTC.

The table lists this clone with a few counts. CDR3 amino acids: CASSPGQGGVRTNEKLFF. CDR3 DNA sequence: TGCGCCAGCAGCCCGGGACAGGGGGGGGTTAGGACTAATGAAAAACTGTTTTTT. The chain uses TRBV4-1 and TRBJ1-4, with TRBD1 matching 11 bases. The CDR3 has 18 amino acids. The germline V gene has CDR1 MGHRA and CDR2 YSYEKL. V shed 4 bases, J shed 2 bases, and the junction held 9 bases outside the gene matches.

In this sample, this clone turned up once. This CDR3 reads CASSQGGGVAERTEAFF. The CDR3 DNA reads TGCGCCAGCAGCCAAGGGGGAGGTGTGGCAGAACGAACTGAAGCTTTCTTT. The chain has TRBV4-1 and TRBJ1-1; D unresolved. Trimming cost V 1 base and J 5 bases, with 20 bases left between them. The CDR3 covers 17 residues. The germline CDR1 and CDR2 sequences are MGHRA and YSYEKL.

V and J are TRBV4-2 and TRBJ2-3; TRBD2 aligns across 11 bases. Germline V lookup: CDR1 LGHNA, CDR2 YNFKEQ. Germline trimming cut 5 bases from V and 6 bases from J; bases unmatched to any gene: 10. The CDR3 covers 16 residues. The CDR3 nucleotides read TGTGCCAGCAGCAGCATAGCGGGAGGGCCTTACGATACGCAGTATTTT. Amino acid sequence: CASSSIAGGPYDTQYF.

The chain carries TRBV3-1 (or the pseudogene TRBV3-2) and TRBJ2-7; D is uncertain. V was clipped by 4 bases and J by 4 bases, with 5 bases between them. The CDR3 is made up of 11 amino acids. Germline loops: CDR1 LGHDT, CDR2 YNNKEL (reference sequence). CDR3 in DNA: TGTGCCAGCAGCCGGCGGTACGAGCAGTACTTC. Protein product: CASSRRYEQYF.

The J gene is TRBJ1-1, the V gene TRBV5-5; D gene uncertain. Deletions cut 2 bases from V and 3 bases from J, with 8 bases between. The CDR3 sequence is 13 residues long. In germline, CDR1 is SGHKS, CDR2 YYEKEE (reference sequence). The CDR3 spells CASSFNWYTEAFF. In DNA form, the CDR3 reads TGTGCCAGCAGCTTCAACTGGTACACTGAAGCTTTCTTT.

This clone is a singleton in its sample. The rearrangement uses TRBV4-3 and TRBJ2-3; 7 positions match TRBD2. The V segment lost 4 bases and the J segment 2 bases; nucleotides outside the gene matches: 12. The germline V gene encodes CDR1 LGHNA and CDR2 YSLEER. This CDR3 contains 17 residues. The CDR3 DNA sequence: TGCGCCAGCAGCCTGCGCCGCCCAGCGGGATACACAGATACGCAGTATTTT. Amino acid sequence: CASSLRRPAGYTDTQYF.

The chain is built from TRBV6-1 and TRBJ2-6, with 7 bases that match TRBD1. CDR3 length: 16 residues. Germline V CDR1 and CDR2: MNHNS, SASEGT. V lost 4 bases, J lost 8 bases, and 11 bases stayed unmatched. In nucleotides, the CDR3 is TGTGCCAGCAGTGGGCACTTTGACAGGGAGACCAACGTCCTGACTTTC. Translating gives CASSGHFDRETNVLTF.

CDR3 region: CASSFLASTSGANVLTF. CDR3 coding DNA: TGTGCCAGCAGCTTTTTAGCCTCAACCTCTGGGGCCAACGTCCTGACTTTC. This chain links TRBV7-2 with TRBJ2-6, with D hard to call. The germline V gene has CDR1 SGHTA and CDR2 FQGNSA. Trimming took off 3 bases at V and 0 bases at J, with 12 bases between the two ends. This CDR3 has 17 amino acids. Full variable domain (rest looked up from reference TRBV7-2 and TRBJ2-6): GAGVSQSPSNKVTEKGKDVELRCDPISGHTALYWYRQSLGQGLEFLIYFQGNSAPDKSGLPSDRFSAERTGGSVSTLTIQRTQQEDSAVYLCASSFLASTSGANVLTFGAGSRLTVL.

The V and J genes are TRBV27 and TRBJ2-1; 7 bases agree with TRBD2. The J segment lost 12 bases and the V segment lost 4 bases, leaving 9 bases of the junction unmatched. The germline CDR1 and CDR2 sequences are MNHEY and SMNVEV (reference sequence). The CDR3 spans 13 residues. CDR3 in DNA: TGTGCCAGCAGTTCCGGGGGAGGGCTTAGGCAGTTCTTC. Its translation is CASSSGGGLRQFF.

V is TRBV4-1 and J is TRBJ2-5, with no clear D. Deletions cut 5 bases from V and 1 base from J, with 11 bases between. CDR3 length: 14 amino acids. Looked up from germline, CDR1 is MGHRA and CDR2 is YSYEKL. The CDR3 sequence: CASSYLGGQETQYF. The CDR3 bases are TGCGCCAGCAGCTACCTAGGCGGCCAAGAGACCCAGTACTTC.

The V and J genes are TRBV7-2 and TRBJ2-1; TRBD1 is a possible D gene (5 bases). The CDR3 consists of 13 residues. CDR1 and CDR2 (germline): SGHTA, FQGNSA. V gave up 5 bases and J gave up 3 bases, with 8 bases separating them. As DNA, the CDR3 is TGTGCCAGCAGCCCAGGGTTCTACAATGAGCAGTTCTTC. This translates into CASSPGFYNEQFF.

The rearrangement links TRBV7-9 to TRBJ1-1, with TRBD1 identical over 7 bases. CDR1 SEHNR and CDR2 FQNEAQ come from the germline V gene (reference sequence). After removal of 5 bases from V and 0 bases from J, the junction contained 6 bases not matched to a gene. This CDR3 has 15 residues. The CDR3 spells CASSGRDSLNTEAFF. CDR3 coding DNA: TGTGCCAGCAGCGGGCGGGACAGTTTGAACACTGAAGCTTTCTTT.

This chain connects TRBV5-1 to TRBJ2-1; D is uncertain. Looked up from germline, CDR1 is SGHRS and CDR2 is YFSETQ. Trimming removed 2 bases from V and 8 bases from J, with 8 bases in between. The CDR3 is 12 residues long. In nucleotides, the CDR3 is TGCGCCAGCAGCTTACAGTCTTATGAGCAGTTCTTC. Its translation is CASSLQSYEQFF.

The chain employs TRBV30 and TRBJ1-1; D unresolved. With 6 bases removed from V and 1 base from J, the gap between germline ends came to 9 bases. There are 12 residues in the CDR3. Germline V gene lookup returns CDR1 GTSNPN and CDR2 SVGIG (reference sequence). CDR3 in amino acids: CACITGNTEAFF. CDR3 nucleotides: TGTGCCTGTATCACGGGGAACACTGAAGCTTTCTTT.

This clone came up a few times. The chain employs TRBV9 and TRBJ2-1; 13 nucleotides match TRBD2. V dropped 4 bases and J dropped 3; count of bases not matched to a gene: 16. The CDR3 sequence is 20 residues long. The germline V gene encodes CDR1 SGDLS and CDR2 YYNGEE. In DNA form, the CDR3 reads TGTGCCAGCAGCACAGGACTAGCGGGAGTGCGGGGCCAAGGCTACAATGAGCAGTTCTTC. Its translation: CASSTGLAGVRGQGYNEQFF.

The gene calls are TRBV5-1 and TRBJ1-2; TRBD1 matches at 7 bases. CDR3 length equals 13 residues. The J segment lost 6 bases and the V segment lost 0 bases, leaving 2 bases of the junction unmatched. From germline, CDR1 is SGHRS and CDR2 YFSETQ. In nucleotides, the CDR3 is TGCGCCAGCAGCTTGGTGGGGACAGATGGCTACACCTTC. Translation: CASSLVGTDGYTF.

The chain recombines TRBV28 with TRBJ2-1, with TRBD1 matching over 7 bases. Germline assignment: CDR1 MDHEN and CDR2 SYDVKM. The CDR3 totals 14 residues. With 10 bases clipped from V and 7 bases from J, the junction kept 13 bases outside the gene matches. The CDR3: CATRRAGGWNEQFF. CDR3 DNA sequence: TGTGCCACCCGTAGGGCAGGGGGTTGGAATGAGCAGTTCTTC.